This TCR beta chain stems from a study of cytomegalovirus exposure and HLA in healthy donors. General study findings and limits: Prior analysis indicated that the majority of TCR beta V segments exhibited productivity approximately 87% or approximately 30% of the time.

The V gene lost 4 bases and the J gene lost 1 base, with 8 bases spanning the gap. CDR3 length equals 14 residues. Germline assignment: CDR1 MNHEY and CDR2 SMNVEV (reference sequence). The study ran its PCR with 60 Vbeta and 13 Jbeta primers. Method: immunoSEQ multiplex PCR; TCRdb's copy keeps in-frame clones and lacks some. The table shows about 190,000 clones, with 74% occurring only once. Details on this clone: The antigen is not known.

The sample consisted of PBMCs. The clonotype originates from a woman between 25 and 40 years old in good health and CMV-seropositive. J is TRBJ2-1 and V is TRBV27, with D possibly being TRBD1 (6 bases). The CDR3 spells CASSYRASYNEQFF. The CDR3 DNA sequence: TGTGCCAGCAGTTACAGGGCTTCCTACAATGAGCAGTTCTTC.